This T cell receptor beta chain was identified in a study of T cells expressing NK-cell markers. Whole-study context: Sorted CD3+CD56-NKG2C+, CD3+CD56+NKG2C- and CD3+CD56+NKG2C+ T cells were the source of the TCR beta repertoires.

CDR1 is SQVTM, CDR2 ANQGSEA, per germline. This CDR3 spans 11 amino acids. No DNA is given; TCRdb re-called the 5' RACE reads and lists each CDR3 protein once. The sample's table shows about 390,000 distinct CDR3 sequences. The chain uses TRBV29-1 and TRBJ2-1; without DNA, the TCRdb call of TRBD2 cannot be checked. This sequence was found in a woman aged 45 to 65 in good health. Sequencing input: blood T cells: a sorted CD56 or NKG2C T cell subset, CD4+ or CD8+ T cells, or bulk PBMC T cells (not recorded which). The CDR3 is CSVDRAREQFF.